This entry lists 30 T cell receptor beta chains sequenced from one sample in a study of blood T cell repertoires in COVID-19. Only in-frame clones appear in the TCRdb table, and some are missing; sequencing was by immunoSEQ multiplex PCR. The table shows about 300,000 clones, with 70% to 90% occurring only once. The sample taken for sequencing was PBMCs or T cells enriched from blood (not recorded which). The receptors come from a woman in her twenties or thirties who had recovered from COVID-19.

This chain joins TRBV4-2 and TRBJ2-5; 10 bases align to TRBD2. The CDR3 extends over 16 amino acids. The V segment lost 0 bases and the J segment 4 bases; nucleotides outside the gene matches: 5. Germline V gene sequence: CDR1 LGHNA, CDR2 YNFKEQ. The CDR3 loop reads CASSQDPSGGSETQYF. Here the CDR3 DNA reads TGTGCCAGCAGCCAAGATCCTAGCGGGGGATCAGAGACCCAGTACTTC.

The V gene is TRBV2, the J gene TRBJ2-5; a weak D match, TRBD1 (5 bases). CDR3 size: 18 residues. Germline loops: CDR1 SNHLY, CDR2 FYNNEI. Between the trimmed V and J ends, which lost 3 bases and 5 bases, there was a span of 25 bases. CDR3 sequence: CASSDRMGRRVRVETQYF. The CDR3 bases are TGTGCCAGCAGTGACAGGATGGGGCGCAGGGTACGAGTGGAGACCCAGTACTTC.

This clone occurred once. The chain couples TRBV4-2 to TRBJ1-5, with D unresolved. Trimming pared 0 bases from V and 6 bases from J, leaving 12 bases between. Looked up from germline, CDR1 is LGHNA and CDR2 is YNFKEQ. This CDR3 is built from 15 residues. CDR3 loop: CASSQDPESPQPQHF. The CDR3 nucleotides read TGTGCCAGCAGCCAAGATCCCGAGTCCCCTCAGCCCCAGCATTTT.

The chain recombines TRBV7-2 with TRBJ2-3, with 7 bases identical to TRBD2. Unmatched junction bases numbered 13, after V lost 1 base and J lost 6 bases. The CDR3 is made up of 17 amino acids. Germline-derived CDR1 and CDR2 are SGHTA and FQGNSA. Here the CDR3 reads CASSLGASGARGDTQYF. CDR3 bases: TGTGCCAGCAGCTTAGGGGCGAGCGGGGCCCGGGGGGATACGCAGTATTTT.

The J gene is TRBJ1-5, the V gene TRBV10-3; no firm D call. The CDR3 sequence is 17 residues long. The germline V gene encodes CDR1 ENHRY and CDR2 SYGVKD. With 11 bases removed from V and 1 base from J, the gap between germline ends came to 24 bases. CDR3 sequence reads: CALSDGEKVLSNQPQHF. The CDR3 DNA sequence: TGTGCCTTGAGTGACGGGGAGAAGGTGTTGAGCAATCAGCCCCAGCATTTT.

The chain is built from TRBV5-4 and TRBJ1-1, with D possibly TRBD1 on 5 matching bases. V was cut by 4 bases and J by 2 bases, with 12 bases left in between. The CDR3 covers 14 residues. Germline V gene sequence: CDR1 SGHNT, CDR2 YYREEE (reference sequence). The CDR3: CASSPPGVNTEAFF. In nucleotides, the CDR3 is TGTGCCAGCAGCCCGCCGGGGGTCAACACTGAAGCTTTCTTT.

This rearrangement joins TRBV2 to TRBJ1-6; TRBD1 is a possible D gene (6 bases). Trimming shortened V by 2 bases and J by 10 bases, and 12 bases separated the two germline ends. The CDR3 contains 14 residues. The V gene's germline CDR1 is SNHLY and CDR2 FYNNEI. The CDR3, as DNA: TGTGCCAGCAGTGAACAGGGGTTTGGATCACCCCTCCACTTT. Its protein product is CASSEQGFGSPLHF.

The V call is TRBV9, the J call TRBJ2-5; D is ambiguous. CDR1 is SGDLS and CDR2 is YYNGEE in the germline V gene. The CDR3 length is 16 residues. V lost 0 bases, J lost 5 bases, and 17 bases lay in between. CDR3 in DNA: TGTGCCAGCAGCGTAGAGTATATGGGCGACCGGGAGACCCAGTACTTC. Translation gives CASSVEYMGDRETQYF.

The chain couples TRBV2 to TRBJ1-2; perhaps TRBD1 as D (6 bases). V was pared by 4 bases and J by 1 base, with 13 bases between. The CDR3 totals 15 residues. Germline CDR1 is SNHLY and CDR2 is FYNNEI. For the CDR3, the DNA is TGTGCCAGCAGTGCGGGACACGAACTTAACTATGGCTACACCTTC. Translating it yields CASSAGHELNYGYTF.

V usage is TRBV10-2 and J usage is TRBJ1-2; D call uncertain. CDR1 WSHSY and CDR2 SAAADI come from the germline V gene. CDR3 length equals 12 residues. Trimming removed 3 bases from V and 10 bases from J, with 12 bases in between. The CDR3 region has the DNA TGCGCCAGCAGTGAACCGGACTTATACTACACCTTC. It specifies CASSEPDLYYTF.

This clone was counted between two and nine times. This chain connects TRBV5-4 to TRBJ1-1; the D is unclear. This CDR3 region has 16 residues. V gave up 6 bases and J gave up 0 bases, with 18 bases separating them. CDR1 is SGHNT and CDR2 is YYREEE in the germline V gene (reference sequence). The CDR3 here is CASIPAERYLNTEAFF. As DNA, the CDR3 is TGTGCCAGCATCCCGGCGGAACGGTACCTGAACACTGAAGCTTTCTTT.

The CDR3 DNA is TGTGCCAGCAGAGACGCCCCCGGGGCAGATACGCAGTATTTT. It encodes CASRDAPGADTQYF. This chain joins TRBV6-5 and TRBJ2-3; D perhaps matches TRBD2 (5 bases). Between the trimmed V and J ends, which lost 6 bases and 4 bases, there was a span of 14 bases. The CDR3 contains 14 residues. Germline CDR1 MNHEY, CDR2 SVGAGI.

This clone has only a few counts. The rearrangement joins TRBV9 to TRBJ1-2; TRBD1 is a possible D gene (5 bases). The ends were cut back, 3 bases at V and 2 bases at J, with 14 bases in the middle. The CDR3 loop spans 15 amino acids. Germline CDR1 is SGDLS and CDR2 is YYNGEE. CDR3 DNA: TGTGCCAGCAGCGCATCACCGACAGTGAACTATGGCTACACCTTC. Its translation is CASSASPTVNYGYTF.

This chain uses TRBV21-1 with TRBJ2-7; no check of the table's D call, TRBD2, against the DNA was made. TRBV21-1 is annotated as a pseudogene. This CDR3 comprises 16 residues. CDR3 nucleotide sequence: TGTGCCAGCAGCAAAGAAGGTAGCGGGGACCCCTACGAGCAGTACTTC. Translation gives CASSKEGSGDPYEQYF.

The CDR3, as DNA: TGTGCCAGTAGTATAGCTTCCAGGGGGTTTGGGCAGCCCCAGCATTTT. It yields the protein CASSIASRGFGQPQHF. The chain combines TRBV19 with TRBJ1-5; 7 positions match TRBD1. The CDR3 runs 16 residues. V shed 1 base, J shed 7 bases, and the junction held 10 bases outside the gene matches. The V gene's germline CDR1 is LNHDA and CDR2 SQIVND (reference sequence).

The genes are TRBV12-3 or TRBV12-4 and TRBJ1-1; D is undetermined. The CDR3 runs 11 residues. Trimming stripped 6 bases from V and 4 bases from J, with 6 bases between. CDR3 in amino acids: CASRRGTEAFF. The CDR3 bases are TGTGCCAGCAGGCGGGGCACTGAAGCTTTCTTT.

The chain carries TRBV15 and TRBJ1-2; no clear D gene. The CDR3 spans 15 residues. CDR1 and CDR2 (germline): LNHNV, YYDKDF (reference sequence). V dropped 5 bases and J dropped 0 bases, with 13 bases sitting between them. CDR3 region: CATSSPGSANYGYTF. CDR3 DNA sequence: TGTGCCACCAGCTCCCCCGGGTCGGCTAACTATGGCTACACCTTC.

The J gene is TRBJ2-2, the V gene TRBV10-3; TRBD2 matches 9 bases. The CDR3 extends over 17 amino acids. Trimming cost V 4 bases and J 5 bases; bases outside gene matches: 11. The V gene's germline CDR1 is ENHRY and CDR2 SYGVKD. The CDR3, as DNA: TGTGCCATCAGTGTTGCTCGCGGGGGGGCCGGGACCGGGGAGCTGTTTTTT. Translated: CAISVARGGAGTGELFF.

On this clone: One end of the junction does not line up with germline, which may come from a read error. CDR3: CASSPGDSGGNF. The CDR3 region has the DNA TGTGCCAGCAGCCCGGGGGACAGCGGGGGGAATTTT. The chain recombines TRBV7-9 with TRBJ1-1, with TRBD1 identical over 7 bases. The CDR3 is 12 residues long. Per germline, CDR1 SEHNR and CDR2 FQNEAQ (reference sequence).

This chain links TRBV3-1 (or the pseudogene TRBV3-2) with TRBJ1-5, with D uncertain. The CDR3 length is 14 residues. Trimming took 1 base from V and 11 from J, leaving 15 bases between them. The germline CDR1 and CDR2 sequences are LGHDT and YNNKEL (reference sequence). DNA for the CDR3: TGTGCCAGCAGCCAAGCCGCGGTGAGATCGGCCCAGCATTTT. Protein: CASSQAAVRSAQHF.

The CDR3 here is CASSLTGLGNQPQHF. CDR3 sequence (DNA): TGCGCCAGCAGCTTAACGGGGTTAGGCAATCAGCCCCAGCATTTT. The gene calls are TRBV5-1 and TRBJ1-5; D not resolved. V was pared by 2 bases and J by 2 bases, with 11 bases between. This CDR3 comprises 15 residues. Germline V lookup: CDR1 SGHRS, CDR2 YFSETQ.

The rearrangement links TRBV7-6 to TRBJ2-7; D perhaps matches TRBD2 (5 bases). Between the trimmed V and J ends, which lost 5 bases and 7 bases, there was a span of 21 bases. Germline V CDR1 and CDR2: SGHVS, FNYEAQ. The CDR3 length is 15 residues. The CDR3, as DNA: TGTGCCAGCAGCCAGAGCCCGGGGTCGAAGTGGGAGCAGTACTTC. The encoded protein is CASSQSPGSKWEQYF. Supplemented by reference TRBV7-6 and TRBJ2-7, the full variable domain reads GAGVSQSPRYKVTKRGQDVALRCDPISGHVSLYWYRQALGQGPEFLTYFNYEAQQDKSGLPNDRFSAERPEGSISTLTIQRTEQRDSAMYRCASSQSPGSKWEQYFGPGTRLTVT.

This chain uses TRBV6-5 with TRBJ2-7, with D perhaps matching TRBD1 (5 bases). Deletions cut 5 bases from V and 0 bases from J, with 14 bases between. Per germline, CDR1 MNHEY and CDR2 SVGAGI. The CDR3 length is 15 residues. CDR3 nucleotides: TGTGCCAGCAGTCGAGGACAACTACCCTCCTACGAGCAGTACTTC. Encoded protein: CASSRGQLPSYEQYF.

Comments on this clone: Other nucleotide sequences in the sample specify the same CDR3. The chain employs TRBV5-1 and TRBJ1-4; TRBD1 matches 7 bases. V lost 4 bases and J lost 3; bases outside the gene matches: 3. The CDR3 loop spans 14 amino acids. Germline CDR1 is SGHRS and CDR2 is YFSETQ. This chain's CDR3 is CASSLDRANEKLFF. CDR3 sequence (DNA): TGCGCCAGCAGCCTCGACAGGGCTAATGAAAAACTGTTTTTT.

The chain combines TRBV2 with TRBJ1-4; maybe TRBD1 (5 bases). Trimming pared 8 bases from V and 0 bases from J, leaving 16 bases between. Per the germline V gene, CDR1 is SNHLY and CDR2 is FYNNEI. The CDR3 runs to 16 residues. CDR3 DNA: TGTGCCAGCTGCGGGGACCTACCAACAACTAATGAAAAACTGTTTTTT. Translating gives CASCGDLPTTNEKLFF.

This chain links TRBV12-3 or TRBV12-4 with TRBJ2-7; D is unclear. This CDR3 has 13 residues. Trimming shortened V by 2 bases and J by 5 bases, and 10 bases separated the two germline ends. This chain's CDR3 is CASSLQLRDEQYF. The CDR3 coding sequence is TGTGCCAGCAGTTTACAGTTACGTGACGAGCAGTACTTC.

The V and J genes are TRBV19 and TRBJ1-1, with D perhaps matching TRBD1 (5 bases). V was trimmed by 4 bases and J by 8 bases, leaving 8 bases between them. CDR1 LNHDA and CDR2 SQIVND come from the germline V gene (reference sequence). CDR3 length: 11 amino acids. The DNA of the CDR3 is TGTGCCAGTAGTACCTGGACAGAAGCTTTCTTT. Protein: CASSTWTEAFF. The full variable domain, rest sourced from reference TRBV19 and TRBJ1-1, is DGGITQSPKYLFRKEGQNVTLSCEQNLNHDAMYWYRQDPGQGLRLIYYSQIVNDFQKGDIAEGYSVSREKKESFPLTVTSAQKNPTAFYLCASSTWTEAFFGQGTRLTVV.

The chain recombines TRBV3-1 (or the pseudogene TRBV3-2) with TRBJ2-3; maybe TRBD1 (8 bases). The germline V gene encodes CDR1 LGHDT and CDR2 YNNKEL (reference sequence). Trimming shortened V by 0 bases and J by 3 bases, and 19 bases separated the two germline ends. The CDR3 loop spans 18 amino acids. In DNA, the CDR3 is TGTGCCAGCAGCCAAGAAGGTCGTGGACAGGGAGGGACAGATACGCAGTATTTT. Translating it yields CASSQEGRGQGGTDTQYF.

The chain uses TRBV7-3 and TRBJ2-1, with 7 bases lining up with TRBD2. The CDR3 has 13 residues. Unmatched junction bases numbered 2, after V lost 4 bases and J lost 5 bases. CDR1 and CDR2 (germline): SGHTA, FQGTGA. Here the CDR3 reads CASSSGTNNEQFF. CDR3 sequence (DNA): TGTGCCAGCAGCTCCGGGACTAACAATGAGCAGTTCTTC.

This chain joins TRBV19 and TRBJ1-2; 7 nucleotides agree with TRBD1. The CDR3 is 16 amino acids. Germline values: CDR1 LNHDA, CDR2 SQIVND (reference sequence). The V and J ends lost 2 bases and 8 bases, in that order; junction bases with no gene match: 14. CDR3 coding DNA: TGTGCCAGTAGTATAAGCTTTCGGGACAGCCTCCGAGGCTACACCTTC. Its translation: CASSISFRDSLRGYTF.